The 19 T cell receptor beta chains listed next were all sequenced from one sample in a study of blood T cell repertoires in COVID-19. The method was immunoSEQ multiplex PCR; TCRdb's version includes in-frame clones alone and lacks a portion of them. The sample yields some 77,000 clones, over 80% seen once. The sequenced sample consisted of peripheral blood. These receptors all stem from a woman aged 60-70 years with acute or convalescent COVID-19.

This chain connects TRBV14 to TRBJ2-7, with D perhaps TRBD2 (7 bases). Germline V gives CDR1 SGHDN, CDR2 FVKESK. This CDR3 region has 11 residues. Trimming took 4 bases from V and 10 from J, leaving 11 bases between them. CDR3: CASSRRGGQYF. The CDR3 bases are TGTGCCAGCAGCCGAAGGGGGGGTCAGTACTTC. Using reference TRBV14 and TRBJ2-7 for the parts outside the CDR3, the full variable domain is EAGVTQFPSHSVIEKGQTVTLRCDPISGHDNLYWYRRVMGKEIKFLLHFVKESKQDESGMPNNRFLAERTGGTYSTLKVQPAELEDSGVYFCASSRRGGQYFGPGTRLTVT.

Turning to this clone: Other DNA sequences in this specimen translate into the identical CDR3. The rearrangement joins TRBV30 to TRBJ1-2; 8 positions agree with TRBD1. Germline assignment: CDR1 GTSNPN and CDR2 SVGIG (reference sequence). V was clipped by 2 bases and J by 5 bases; unmatched bases: 4. The CDR3 contains 13 residues. CDR3 protein: CAWSRDRPYGYTF. CDR3 nucleotides: TGTGCCTGGAGTCGGGACAGGCCGTATGGCTACACCTTC.

The chain combines TRBV18 with TRBJ1-2, with D maybe TRBD1 (5 bases). Germline V CDR1 and CDR2: KGHSH, LQKENI. The length of the CDR3 is 15 residues. V was trimmed by 3 bases and J by 2 bases, leaving 13 bases between them. The CDR3 sequence is CASSPLDSNNYGYTF. The CDR3 DNA follows: TGTGCCAGCTCACCTCTCGACAGTAACAACTATGGCTACACCTTC. Based on the CDR3 plus reference TRBV18 and TRBJ1-2, the full variable domain is NAGVMQNPRHLVRRRGQEARLRCSPMKGHSHVYWYRQLPEEGLKFMVYLQKENIIDESGMPKERFSAEFPKEGPSILRIQQVVRGDSAAYFCASSPLDSNNYGYTFGSGTRLTVV.

The V call is TRBV5-1, the J call TRBJ1-1, with D perhaps matching TRBD1 (6 bases). This CDR3 has 14 amino acids. The V gene lost 6 bases and the J gene lost 1 base, with 13 bases spanning the gap. Germline assignment: CDR1 SGHRS and CDR2 YFSETQ. The CDR3 region is CASNKGQRNTEAFF. DNA of the CDR3: TGCGCCAGCAACAAGGGACAACGGAACACTGAAGCTTTCTTT.

This rearrangement joins TRBV7-3 to TRBJ1-1, with a weak D call TRBD1 (5 bases). The germline CDR1 and CDR2 sequences are SGHTA and FQGTGA. The V and J ends lost 5 bases and 0 bases respectively, with 13 bases between them. The CDR3 covers 15 residues. CDR3 sequence (DNA): TGTGCCAGCAGCCCCAGTGCAGGGATGAACACTGAAGCTTTCTTT. This gives the protein CASSPSAGMNTEAFF.

V and J are TRBV18 and TRBJ1-6; D is possibly TRBD1 (5 bases). The CDR3 length is 15 residues. Trimming left V 3 bases short and J 8 bases short, with 14 bases between. Germline lookup yields CDR1 KGHSH and CDR2 LQKENI. Here the CDR3 DNA reads TGTGCCAGCTCACCGAATACCGGGGGGGATTCACCCCTCCACTTT. Translation gives CASSPNTGGDSPLHF.

This clone came up once. The chain couples TRBV6-5 to TRBJ1-2, with D uncertain. The CDR3 is 13 residues long. The germline gives CDR1 MNHEY, CDR2 SVGAGI. Trimming shortened V by 4 bases and J by 3 bases, and 9 bases separated the two germline ends. The DNA for the CDR3 is TGTGCCAGCAGTTTAACAGATTACTATGGCTACACCTTC. Its protein product is CASSLTDYYGYTF.

The rearrangement uses TRBV7-9 and TRBJ1-1; 11 positions match TRBD1. The CDR3 totals 17 residues. The germline V gene has CDR1 SEHNR and CDR2 FQNEAQ (reference sequence). After removal of 4 bases from V and 4 bases from J, the junction contained 11 bases not matched to a gene. The CDR3 here is CASSSGRIGTGGTEAFF. The CDR3, as DNA: TGTGCCAGCAGCTCTGGGAGAATCGGGACAGGGGGCACTGAAGCTTTCTTT. Variable domain in full (rest from reference TRBV7-9 and TRBJ1-1): DTGVSQNPRHKITKRGQNVTFRCDPISEHNRLYWYRQTLGQGPEFLTYFQNEAQLEKSRLLSDRFSAERPKGSFSTLEIQRTEQGDSAMYLCASSSGRIGTGGTEAFFGQGTRLTVV.

A few counts support this clone. The chain recombines TRBV5-1 with TRBJ2-7, with a possible D match to TRBD2 (5 bases). This CDR3 is 12 amino acids long. Germline V gene data show CDR1 as SGHRS and CDR2 as YFSETQ. V was trimmed by 0 bases and J by 6 bases, leaving 7 bases between them. This CDR3 reads CASSLGLREQYF. CDR3 in DNA: TGCGCCAGCAGCTTGGGACTACGCGAGCAGTACTTC.

This chain's CDR3 is CASSLTGYSEAFF. The DNA for the CDR3 is TGTGCCAGCAGCTTGACAGGGTACAGTGAAGCTTTCTTT. The chain uses TRBV2 and TRBJ1-1, with 7 bases fitting TRBD1. The V and J ends lost 6 bases and 7 bases, in that order; junction bases with no gene match: 8. CDR1 and CDR2 from the germline V gene are SNHLY and FYNNEI. The CDR3 is made up of 13 amino acids.

This sequence joins TRBV27 and TRBJ1-6, with D possibly matching TRBD1 (5 bases). Germline V gene sequence: CDR1 MNHEY, CDR2 SMNVEV (reference sequence). This CDR3 has 15 residues. Trimming took off 4 bases at V and 4 bases at J, with 11 bases between the two ends. Here the CDR3 DNA reads TGTGCCAGCAGTTCTTTGACAGATTATAATTCACCCCTCCACTTT. As protein: CASSSLTDYNSPLHF.

Concerning this clone: This same CDR3 is encoded by further DNA sequences in the sample. This chain uses TRBV5-1 with TRBJ1-3; D ambiguous. The ends were cut back, 0 bases at V and 3 bases at J, with 7 bases in the middle. Germline CDR1 reads SGHRS; CDR2 reads YFSETQ. The CDR3 contains 14 residues. This CDR3 reads CASSLGTDGNTIYF. The CDR3 nucleotides read TGCGCCAGCAGCTTGGGCACAGATGGAAACACCATATATTTT.

The chain joins TRBV28 to TRBJ1-4, with a weak D call TRBD1 (5 bases). The germline V gene encodes CDR1 MDHEN and CDR2 SYDVKM. The CDR3 length is 15 residues. The V gene lost 5 bases and the J gene lost 0 bases, with 10 bases spanning the gap. The CDR3 coding sequence is TGTGCCAGCAGTCGCCCGACAGCAACTAATGAAAAACTGTTTTTT. Translation: CASSRPTATNEKLFF.

The chain is built from TRBV2 and TRBJ2-3; the match to TRBD2 covers 10 bases. The CDR3 totals 14 residues. CDR1 and CDR2 from the germline V gene are SNHLY and FYNNEI. J was trimmed by 3 bases and V by 4 bases; bases with no gene match: 1. The CDR3 DNA is TGTGCCAGCAGTGGGGGACTAGCGACAGATACGCAGTATTTT. Protein: CASSGGLATDTQYF.

The V call is TRBV18, the J call TRBJ2-1, with D hard to call. CDR1 and CDR2 (germline): KGHSH, LQKENI. The V and J ends lost 4 bases and 9 bases respectively, with 13 bases between them. The CDR3 spans 13 residues. The CDR3 region is CASSLGSSSEQFF. In nucleotides, the CDR3 is TGTGCCAGCTCACTTGGCTCCTCGTCTGAGCAGTTCTTC.

The V and J genes are TRBV6-5 and TRBJ1-5; D unresolved. The CDR3 length is 14 residues. Per the germline V gene, CDR1 is MNHEY and CDR2 is SVGAGI. The V end lost 7 bases, the J end lost 4 bases, and 14 bases lay between the germline ends. The CDR3 region is CASIISGENQPQHF. CDR3 in DNA: TGTGCCAGCATCATAAGTGGGGAGAATCAGCCCCAGCATTTT.

The sample holds one count of this clone. The chain couples TRBV4-2 to TRBJ1-6; 8 bases match TRBD1. This CDR3 contains 15 residues. Germline CDR1 LGHNA, CDR2 YNFKEQ. After removal of 5 bases from V and 8 bases from J, the junction contained 8 bases not matched to a gene. DNA for the CDR3: TGTGCCAGCAGCGACGGGACAGGAGATCATTCACCCCTCCACTTT. It specifies CASSDGTGDHSPLHF.

The genes are TRBV6-5 and TRBJ1-2, with TRBD1 identical over 9 bases. Unmatched junction bases numbered 10, after V lost 6 bases and J lost 5 bases. Germline V gives CDR1 MNHEY, CDR2 SVGAGI. The CDR3 contains 15 residues. The chain's CDR3 is CASSRLQGARYGYTF. CDR3 coding DNA: TGTGCCAGCAGCCGTTTACAGGGGGCGCGGTATGGCTACACCTTC.

V usage is TRBV5-1 and J usage is TRBJ1-4; 10 nucleotides agree with TRBD1. Germline-derived CDR1 and CDR2 are SGHRS and YFSETQ. The CDR3 has 14 amino acids. J was trimmed by 3 bases and V by 9 bases; bases with no gene match: 5. The CDR3 DNA reads TGCGCCACCAGACAGGGGGCATCTAATGAAAAACTGTTTTTT. This encodes CATRQGASNEKLFF.